Below, one T cell receptor beta chain is given with its context. Its antigen is not identified. Germline CDR1 and CDR2: MGHDK and SYGVNS. V was clipped by 2 bases and J by 0 bases, with 7 bases between them. The CDR3 consists of 14 residues. Every contributor of samples was a Caucasian grown-up residing in Nashville, Tennessee. The table came from immunoSEQ multiplex PCR; TCRdb's copy has only in-frame clones and leaves some out. Of about 2.3 million clones in the sample, about 90% were seen once. The data stem from a study of shared clonotypes between healthy human individuals. For the study at large: A couple of women and a few men aged 18 to 49 served as donors. Each donor's CD8 memory used one plate, CD8 naive two, each CD4 subset three. Study-level results: Relative to their counterparts shared across all four donors, non-shared clonotypes exhibited diminished generation probabilities.

This sequence was found in a man between 18 and 35 years old in good health. Some clones in this sample may be carry-over from other donors' samples. The chain uses TRBV25-1 and TRBJ2-5; D gene uncertain. Sequencing was done on a sample of naive CD4+ T cells from PBMCs. The subset here: CD45RA+ positively selected. CDR3 sequence: CASSEMDDQETQYF. Here the CDR3 DNA reads TGTGCCAGCAGTGAAATGGATGACCAAGAGACCCAGTACTTC. Using reference TRBV25-1 and TRBJ2-5 for the parts outside the CDR3, the full variable domain is EADIYQTPRYLVIGTGKKITLECSQTMGHDKMYWYQQDPGMELHLIHYSYGVNSTEKGDLSSESTVSRIRTEHFPLTLESARPSHTSQYLCASSEMDDQETQYFGPGTRLLVL.